The sample holds many counts of the clone carrying this TCR beta chain. Germline lookup yields CDR1 LGHDT and CDR2 YNNKEL (reference sequence). V was pared by 1 base and J by 6 bases, with 7 bases between. CDR3 length equals 12 residues. The data belong to a study of T-cell reconstitution after alpha-beta-depleted transplantation in children. A library of TCRbeta sequences, prepared with unique molecular identifiers, was generated. TCRdb re-called the PCR reads with MiXCR, one entry per CDR3 protein. The sample includes about 610,000 distinct CDR3 sequences, about 11% of them seen just once. The sequencing used PBMCs from the stem cell graft donor, collected from the stem cell graft. The TCR sequence derives from a human donor who donated a stem cell graft to a child with acute myeloid leukemia. The V and J genes are TRBV3-1 and TRBJ2-7, with D uncertain. Here the CDR3 reads CASSQVVGEQYF. CDR3 bases: TGTGCCAGCAGCCAAGTTGTGGGCGAGCAGTACTTC.